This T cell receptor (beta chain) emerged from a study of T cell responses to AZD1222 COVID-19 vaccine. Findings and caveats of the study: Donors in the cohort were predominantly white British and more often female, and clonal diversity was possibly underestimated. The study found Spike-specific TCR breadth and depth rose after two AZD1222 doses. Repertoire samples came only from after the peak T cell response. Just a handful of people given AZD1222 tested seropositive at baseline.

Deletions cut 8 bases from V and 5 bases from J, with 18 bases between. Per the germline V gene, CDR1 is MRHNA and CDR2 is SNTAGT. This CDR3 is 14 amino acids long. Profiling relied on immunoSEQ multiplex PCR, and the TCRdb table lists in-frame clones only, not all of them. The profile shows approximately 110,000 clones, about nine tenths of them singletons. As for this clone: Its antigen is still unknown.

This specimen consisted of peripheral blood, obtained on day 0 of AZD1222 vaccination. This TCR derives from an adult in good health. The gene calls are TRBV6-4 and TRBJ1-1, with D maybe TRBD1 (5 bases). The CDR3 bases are TGTGCCAGCTCTAGGGGCAGGGTGGGTACTGAAGCTTTCTTT. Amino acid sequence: CASSRGRVGTEAFF.